This record looks at one T cell receptor (beta chain) sequence and its context. It has no known antigen specificity. No much larger clone is present one base from it, and per-base qualities are unavailable. These data come from a study of blood T cell repertoires in COVID-19 (dated by TCRdb to the early 2020s). Broadly, across the study: Samples from collaborators originated in the United States, Italy and Spain and spanned both the acute and convalescent phases of COVID-19. The material from the prospective study consisted of cDNA or gDNA derived from T cells, B-cell-depleted T cells, or PBMCs. The dataset comprised deeply sampled blood TCRbeta repertoires from subjects exposed to, actively infected with, or recovered from COVID-19. The repertoires were released in a freely available public database meant as a resource for research on the immune response to SARS-CoV-2. Samples came from the ongoing ImmuneRACE study (first 160 participants) plus 1,254 subjects from 6 global collaborators. A de-identified subject ID, COVID-19 status, age in years and sex were almost always included in the sample metadata. Where available, HLA class I and class II types were obtained from metadata supplied by the sample provider rather than from assay-based typing. General findings and caveats noted by the study authors: Clinical and demographic metadata were provided uncurated, with the amount varying by source and participant.

Collaborating institutions collected whole blood in K2EDTA tubes following their own protocols. For TCRbeta analysis, collaborator samples were shipped as frozen whole blood, as isolated PBMCs, or as DNA extracted from either sample type. Per the germline V gene (reference sequence), LGHDT is the CDR1 and YNNKEL is the CDR2. V is trimmed back by 5 bases and J by 6 bases, and the junction contains 8 bases that no gene match accounts for. Counted from cysteine to phenylalanine, this CDR3 has 16 amino acids. The retained sequence is limited to the CDR3, 48 bases, with the frame set at the first base. TCRbeta CDR3 regions were amplified from genomic DNA by means of the immunoSEQ Assay, a bias-controlled multiplex PCR. Processing in the source paper ran as follows. Within the assay, amplification of reference gene primers was used to estimate how many nucleated cells each sample contained. To quantify the absolute abundance of each unique TCRbeta CDR3 rearrangement, sequence reads were collapsed and filtered. For each sample, productive Simpson clonality was calculated as the square root of Simpson's diversity index over productive rearrangements. Held by TCRdb, this immuneACCESS table contains in-frame sequences only and omits some clones. Under half of the omission traces to an unresolved V gene where checked; the cause of the rest is unknown. For V, J and clone size, that table is used; D and trimming come from the DNA. The sample includes 150,000 to 160,000 clones, with around 89% observed a single time. The ten largest make up about 15% of the sample.

This receptor was identified in a woman aged 40 to 50 with acute or convalescent COVID-19. The sequence is built from TRBV3-1 (or the pseudogene TRBV3-2) and TRBJ2-3, with 13 bases in between that match TRBD2. Sample: peripheral blood. The CDR3 region reads CASSVSLAGGLDTQYF. The sequence in DNA is TGTGCCAGCAGCGTATCACTAGCGGGGGGGCTGGATACGCAGTATTTT.